This is a list of T cell receptor beta chains from one sample in a study of blood T cell repertoires in COVID-19. Profiled with immunoSEQ multiplex PCR; TCRdb holds only in-frame clones, not every one. This repertoire shows around 300,000 clones, 85% to 90% found once; its top ten account for 6.3%. The sequencing sample was made of peripheral blood. Every receptor here comes from a woman aged 50 to 65 with COVID-19, enrolled during active disease. Both conserved end residues are part of each CDR3. Each record gives: V gene, D gene, clone size, J gene, CDR3 protein, CDR3 DNA. The D gene is left open where the match is weak. The size of a clone is reported for some rows only, either as once, few or many, or as a class for expanded clones.

V gene: TRBV4-3
D gene: NA
clone size: NA
J gene: TRBJ2-7
CDR3 protein: CASSQEPFGVFEQYF
CDR3 DNA: TGCGCCAGCAGCCAAGAGCCTTTCGGTGTTTTCGAGCAGTACTTC

V gene: TRBV5-1
D gene: NA
clone size: NA
J gene: TRBJ2-2
CDR3 protein: CASNRVGTGELFF
CDR3 DNA: TGCGCCAGCAACCGGGTGGGCACCGGGGAGCTGTTTTTT

V gene: TRBV7-2
D gene: TRBD2
clone size: NA
J gene: TRBJ2-1
CDR3 protein: CASRRGLAGGNEQFF
CDR3 DNA: TGTGCCAGCAGACGGGGACTAGCGGGAGGAAATGAGCAGTTCTTC

V gene: TRBV6-5
D gene: NA
clone size: NA
J gene: TRBJ2-1
CDR3 protein: CASMLSGTGYEQFF
CDR3 DNA: TGTGCCAGCATGCTTAGCGGCACGGGATATGAGCAGTTCTTC

V gene: TRBV19
D gene: TRBD2
clone size: NA
J gene: TRBJ2-1
CDR3 protein: CASSIGLAGATIYNEQFF
CDR3 DNA: TGTGCCAGTAGTATAGGCCTAGCGGGAGCTACCATTTACAATGAGCAGTTCTTC

V gene: TRBV6-5
D gene: TRBD2
clone size: NA
J gene: TRBJ2-3
CDR3 protein: CASSYSVAGVTDTQYF
CDR3 DNA: TGTGCCAGCAGTTACTCAGTAGCGGGGGTCACAGATACGCAGTATTTT

V gene: TRBV19
D gene: NA
clone size: NA
J gene: TRBJ2-2
CDR3 protein: CASTDSNTGELFF
CDR3 DNA: TGTGCCAGCACAGATTCGAACACCGGGGAGCTGTTTTTT

V gene: TRBV15
D gene: TRBD1
clone size: NA
J gene: TRBJ1-1
CDR3 protein: CATSRDPGGYTEAFF
CDR3 DNA: TGTGCCACCAGCAGAGATCCAGGGGGGTACACTGAAGCTTTCTTT

V gene: TRBV18
D gene: TRBD1
clone size: NA
J gene: TRBJ1-2
CDR3 protein: CASSPDRASYGYTF
CDR3 DNA: TGTGCCAGCTCACCGGACAGGGCTAGCTATGGCTACACCTTC

V gene: TRBV27
D gene: NA
clone size: NA
J gene: TRBJ2-2
CDR3 protein: CASSLPITGTNTGELFF
CDR3 DNA: TGTGCCAGCAGTTTGCCCATTACAGGGACGAACACCGGGGAGCTGTTTTTT

V gene: TRBV7-3
D gene: NA
clone size: NA
J gene: TRBJ2-1
CDR3 protein: CASSLMAGGGQFF
CDR3 DNA: TGTGCCAGCAGCTTAATGGCAGGGGGAGGGCAGTTCTTC

V gene: TRBV5-5
D gene: NA
clone size: few
J gene: TRBJ2-7
CDR3 protein: CASSPYTGGIYEQYF
CDR3 DNA: TGTGCCAGCAGCCCGTATACCGGAGGGATCTACGAGCAGTACTTC

V gene: TRBV27
D gene: NA
clone size: NA
J gene: TRBJ2-3
CDR3 protein: CASSPGVAAHTQYF
CDR3 DNA: TGTGCCAGCAGTCCCGGGGTTGCTGCCCATACGCAGTATTTT

V gene: TRBV4-1
D gene: TRBD2
clone size: NA
J gene: TRBJ2-7
CDR3 protein: CASSQDRGGGVYEQYF
CDR3 DNA: TGCGCCAGCAGCCAAGATCGGGGCGGGGGGGTCTACGAGCAGTACTTC

V gene: TRBV19
D gene: TRBD1
clone size: NA
J gene: TRBJ2-7
CDR3 protein: CASSAQGSAYEQYF
CDR3 DNA: TGTGCCAGTAGTGCACAGGGGTCCGCCTACGAGCAGTACTTC

V gene: TRBV6-1
D gene: NA
clone size: NA
J gene: TRBJ1-6
CDR3 protein: CASSDNRVGVNSPLHF
CDR3 DNA: TGTGCCAGCAGTGACAACAGGGTCGGGGTAAATTCACCCCTCCACTTT

V gene: TRBV30
D gene: TRBD1
clone size: NA
J gene: TRBJ2-7
CDR3 protein: CAWTPQGSSYEQYF
CDR3 DNA: TGTGCCTGGACCCCACAGGGGTCCTCCTACGAGCAGTACTTC

V gene: TRBV5-1
D gene: NA
clone size: NA
J gene: TRBJ1-5
CDR3 protein: CASSLVGGLSNQPQHF
CDR3 DNA: TGCGCCAGCAGCTTGGTGGGGGGGCTTAGCAATCAGCCCCAGCATTTT

V gene: TRBV21-1
D gene: NA
clone size: NA
J gene: TRBJ2-7
CDR3 protein: CASSISSSGRSYEQYF
CDR3 DNA: TGTGCCAGCAGCATTTCGTCTAGCGGGAGGAGTTACGAGCAGTACTTC

V gene: TRBV11-2
D gene: TRBD1
clone size: NA
J gene: TRBJ1-2
CDR3 protein: CASSPRQGVLYGYTF
CDR3 DNA: TGTGCCAGCAGCCCCAGACAGGGGGTTCTCTATGGCTACACCTTC

V gene: TRBV20-1
D gene: NA
clone size: NA
J gene: TRBJ1-4
CDR3 protein: CSASYGKLFF
CDR3 DNA: TGCAGTGCTTCATACGGAAAACTGTTTTTT

V gene: TRBV18
D gene: TRBD1
clone size: NA
J gene: TRBJ2-3
CDR3 protein: CASSPLGQAYTDTQYF
CDR3 DNA: TGTGCCAGCTCACCACTCGGACAGGCCTACACAGATACGCAGTATTTT

V gene: TRBV27
D gene: NA
clone size: once
J gene: TRBJ2-2
CDR3 protein: CASSFRRYTGELFF
CDR3 DNA: TGTGCCAGCAGTTTCCGCAGGTACACCGGGGAGCTGTTTTTT

V gene: TRBV6-2/TRBV6-3
D gene: TRBD2
clone size: NA
J gene: TRBJ2-1
CDR3 protein: CASSYSGTSGSSYNEQFF
CDR3 DNA: TGTGCCAGCAGTTACTCAGGGACTAGCGGGAGTTCCTACAATGAGCAGTTCTTC

V gene: TRBV15
D gene: NA
clone size: NA
J gene: TRBJ1-6
CDR3 protein: CATSRDQGGSGSPLHF
CDR3 DNA: TGTGCCACCAGCAGAGATCAAGGGGGTTCAGGTTCACCCCTCCACTTT

V gene: TRBV5-1
D gene: NA
clone size: NA
J gene: TRBJ1-4
CDR3 protein: CASRVGSGVSEKLFF
CDR3 DNA: TGCGCCAGCAGGGTTGGGTCAGGCGTCTCTGAAAAACTGTTTTTT

V gene: TRBV30
D gene: NA
clone size: NA
J gene: TRBJ1-5
CDR3 protein: CAWSLNRDQPQHF
CDR3 DNA: TGTGCCTGGAGTCTAAATCGGGATCAGCCCCAGCATTTT

V gene: TRBV5-1
D gene: NA
clone size: NA
J gene: TRBJ2-7
CDR3 protein: CASSPRDISGEQYF
CDR3 DNA: TGCGCCAGCAGCCCTAGGGACATCTCGGGGGAGCAGTACTTC

V gene: TRBV19
D gene: NA
clone size: NA
J gene: TRBJ2-3
CDR3 protein: CASSTLLADTQYF
CDR3 DNA: TGTGCCAGTAGTACCCTCCTAGCTGATACGCAGTATTTT

V gene: TRBV27
D gene: NA
clone size: NA
J gene: TRBJ1-1
CDR3 protein: CASSSPPIGVREAFF
CDR3 DNA: TGTGCCAGCAGTTCCCCCCCGATCGGGGTGAGGGAAGCTTTCTTT

V gene: TRBV7-9
D gene: TRBD2
clone size: NA
J gene: TRBJ2-2
CDR3 protein: CASSLKGAGVRPNTGELFF
CDR3 DNA: TGTGCCAGCAGCTTAAAAGGGGCGGGGGTTCGTCCGAACACCGGGGAGCTGTTTTTT

V gene: TRBV7-2
D gene: NA
clone size: NA
J gene: TRBJ2-3
CDR3 protein: CASSFTGRGTDTQYF
CDR3 DNA: TGTGCCAGCAGCTTTACAGGACGAGGCACAGATACGCAGTATTTT

V gene: TRBV11-3
D gene: NA
clone size: NA
J gene: TRBJ1-2
CDR3 protein: CASSLDRGRGFTNYGYTF
CDR3 DNA: TGTGCCAGCAGCTTAGATCGCGGCAGGGGCTTCACAAACTATGGCTACACCTTC

V gene: TRBV28
D gene: TRBD2
clone size: NA
J gene: TRBJ2-5
CDR3 protein: CASRAGLAGETQYF
CDR3 DNA: TGTGCCAGCAGGGCGGGACTAGCGGGAGAGACCCAGTACTTC

V gene: TRBV6-5
D gene: NA
clone size: NA
J gene: TRBJ2-1
CDR3 protein: CASSRAGLQWNEQFF
CDR3 DNA: TGTGCCAGCAGCCGGGCGGGTCTACAATGGAATGAGCAGTTCTTC

V gene: TRBV18
D gene: NA
clone size: NA
J gene: TRBJ1-5
CDR3 protein: CASSPEAGALYQPQHF
CDR3 DNA: TGTGCCAGCTCCCCGGAGGCAGGAGCCCTCTATCAGCCCCAGCATTTT

V gene: TRBV5-1
D gene: NA
clone size: NA
J gene: TRBJ2-3
CDR3 protein: CASSLGSGVAGTDTQYF
CDR3 DNA: TGCGCCAGCAGCTTGGGGTCGGGAGTGGCAGGCACAGATACGCAGTATTTT

V gene: TRBV7-3
D gene: NA
clone size: NA
J gene: TRBJ2-5
CDR3 protein: CASSFVPTFFKETQYF
CDR3 DNA: TGTGCCAGCAGCTTCGTGCCAACTTTTTTTAAAGAGACCCAGTACTTC

V gene: TRBV5-6
D gene: NA
clone size: NA
J gene: TRBJ2-7
CDR3 protein: CASSPRSEQYF
CDR3 DNA: TGTGCCAGCAGCCCGCGGAGCGAGCAGTACTTC

V gene: TRBV7-9
D gene: NA
clone size: once
J gene: TRBJ1-1
CDR3 protein: CASSPRGGFNTEAFF
CDR3 DNA: TGTGCCAGCAGCCCTAGAGGGGGTTTCAACACTGAAGCTTTCTTT

V gene: TRBV12-5
D gene: TRBD2
clone size: NA
J gene: TRBJ2-1
CDR3 protein: CASGPEPRGLAGYNEQFF
CDR3 DNA: TGTGCTAGTGGTCCCGAACCTAGGGGACTAGCGGGGTACAATGAGCAGTTCTTC

V gene: TRBV28
D gene: TRBD2
clone size: NA
J gene: TRBJ2-7
CDR3 protein: CASSPGGSKSYEQYF
CDR3 DNA: TGTGCCAGCAGCCCGGGGGGAAGCAAATCCTACGAGCAGTACTTC

V gene: TRBV6-5
D gene: NA
clone size: NA
J gene: TRBJ2-7
CDR3 protein: CASSYRYEQYF
CDR3 DNA: TGTGCCAGCAGTTACCGCTACGAGCAGTACTTC

V gene: TRBV10-3
D gene: NA
clone size: many
J gene: TRBJ2-3
CDR3 protein: CAISGRWKKDTQYF
CDR3 DNA: TGTGCCATCTCAGGGAGGTGGAAAAAAGATACGCAGTATTTT

V gene: TRBV7-2
D gene: TRBD1
clone size: few
J gene: TRBJ1-1
CDR3 protein: CASSLLAGGKGTEAFF
CDR3 DNA: TGTGCCAGCAGCTTATTGGCAGGGGGAAAGGGAACTGAAGCTTTCTTT

V gene: TRBV11-2
D gene: TRBD2
clone size: NA
J gene: TRBJ2-2
CDR3 protein: CASSWGGRASTGELFF
CDR3 DNA: TGTGCCAGCAGCTGGGGCGGGAGGGCCTCGACCGGGGAGCTGTTTTTT

V gene: TRBV5-1
D gene: TRBD1
clone size: NA
J gene: TRBJ2-3
CDR3 protein: CASSSLPGQGTSYSTDTQYF
CDR3 DNA: TGCGCCAGCAGCAGCCTGCCGGGACAGGGGACCTCCTATAGCACAGATACGCAGTATTTT

V gene: TRBV29-1
D gene: TRBD2
clone size: NA
J gene: TRBJ2-5
CDR3 protein: CSVSSGQETQYF
CDR3 DNA: TGCAGCGTTAGTAGCGGGCAAGAGACCCAGTACTTC

V gene: TRBV7-8
D gene: TRBD2
clone size: NA
J gene: TRBJ2-1
CDR3 protein: CASSLVLAGGYNEQFF
CDR3 DNA: TGTGCCAGCAGCCTAGTTCTAGCGGGAGGGTACAATGAGCAGTTCTTC

V gene: TRBV24-1
D gene: TRBD2
clone size: NA
J gene: TRBJ2-1
CDR3 protein: CATQRLAGSNEQFF
CDR3 DNA: TGTGCCACCCAACGACTAGCGGGAAGCAATGAGCAGTTCTTC